This T cell receptor beta chain was recovered during a study of shared clonotypes between healthy human individuals. Study-wide results and caveats: Approximately 5% was the fraction of naive CD4 clonotypes found shared across several donors. Naive subsets tended to show greater estimated richness than memory subsets. The diversity represented, both genetic and in exposure history, was limited by few donors.

Using immunoSEQ multiplex PCR, the repertoire was profiled, and TCRdb retains in-frame clones only, with some absent. The repertoire holds a few million clones, approximately 94% seen once, with roughly 0.13% in the top ten. Partitioning of CD4+ cells yielded a CD45RA+ naive subset and a CD45RA-negative memory subset. A word on this clone: What it recognizes is unknown.

This sequence was found in a man aged 18-30 years in good health. Sequenced material: naive CD4+ T cells sorted from blood. Subset in this sample: CD45RA+ positively selected.

CDR3 DNA sequence: TGTGCCAGTAGCGGGGTGCCCTATGGCTACACCTTC. Translation gives CASSGVPYGYTF. The V gene is TRBV19, the J gene TRBJ1-2; D not certain. The CDR3 extends over 12 amino acids. CDR1 is LNHDA, CDR2 SQIVND, per germline (reference sequence). Trimming pared 6 bases from V and 4 bases from J, leaving 9 bases between.